The 4 T cell receptor beta chains below were found in one sample sequenced in a study of blood T cell repertoires in COVID-19. The protocol was immunoSEQ multiplex PCR, while the TCRdb copy is restricted to in-frame clones and leaves out a portion. The table shows over 200,000 clones, with about 88% occurring only once. Sequenced input: peripheral blood. Receptors were obtained from a middle-aged woman who had recovered from COVID-19.

The chain couples TRBV6-5 to TRBJ2-2; D perhaps matches TRBD1 (5 bases). Germline values: CDR1 MNHEY, CDR2 SVGAGI. The CDR3 covers 15 residues. Trimming removed 7 bases from V and 6 bases from J, with 18 bases in between. DNA of the CDR3: TGTGCCAGCAAAGGGCAGGGTTCGTTGGCCGGGGAGCTGTTTTTT. Translation gives CASKGQGSLAGELFF.

This sequence joins TRBV7-2 and TRBJ1-2; 12 bases match TRBD1. Germline CDR1 reads SGHTA; CDR2 reads FQGNSA. The CDR3 runs 16 residues. V was clipped by 3 bases and J by 7 bases; unmatched bases: 9. The CDR3 DNA reads TGTGCCAGCAGCTTCGCCAGGGACAGGGGGCGAGGTGGCTACACCTTC. It is translated as CASSFARDRGRGGYTF.

The rearrangement links TRBV19 to TRBJ2-2, with 8 bases aligning to TRBD1. The trim removed 3 bases at V and 9 bases at J, leaving 6 bases unmatched. The CDR3 spans 14 residues. Germline V gene sequence: CDR1 LNHDA, CDR2 SQIVND (reference sequence). In DNA form, the CDR3 reads TGTGCCAGTAGTATCCCTCGGACAGGGAGGGAGCTGTTTTTT. This sequence encodes CASSIPRTGRELFF.

The chain employs TRBV7-8 and TRBJ2-3; D gene ambiguous. There are 14 residues in the CDR3. Trimming pared 5 bases from V and 5 bases from J, leaving 14 bases between. From germline, CDR1 is SGHVS and CDR2 FQNEAQ. The CDR3 here is CASSPSALGDTQYF. In nucleotides, the CDR3 is TGTGCCAGCAGCCCCAGCGCTTTGGGAGATACGCAGTATTTT.